This TCR beta chain originates from a study of T cells in Graves' hyperthyroidism and ophthalmopathy. Many counts were recorded for this clonotype. Its target is unknown. Notes on the study in general: Researchers found most expanded thyroid clonotypes above 0.001 in blood as well.

The CDR3 is 13 residues long. The V and J ends lost 2 bases and 6 bases respectively, with 8 bases between them. Germline V gene data show CDR1 as MGHRA and CDR2 as YSYEKL. Each person with ophthalmopathy scored at least 3 on the Clinical Activity Score, reached NOSPECS grade 4 or higher, and had been ill under 3 months. Amplification yielded TCR beta CDR3 regions, with RNA transcripts as the source. RT-PCR in the first round (using the HTBI primer set) targeted the TCR CDR3. Via MiXCR, TCRdb re-called the multiplex PCR reads, giving one row per CDR3 protein. The profile shows around 620,000 distinct CDR3 sequences, 12% to 15% of them singletons.

The receptor comes from a woman aged 18-30 years with Graves' ophthalmopathy. Sequencing input: blood. The V gene is TRBV4-1, the J gene TRBJ1-5; D gene uncertain. CDR3 residues: CASSQRGGQPQHF. The CDR3 coding sequence is TGCGCCAGCAGCCAACGGGGAGGTCAGCCCCAGCATTTT.